The clone carrying this TCR beta chain turned up a few times. The antigen is not known. Indicated time point: sample taken at primary tumor resection. The donor group consisted of under 90 patients who had untreated, early-stage non-small cell lung cancer. The data were taken from a study of spatial heterogeneity in lung cancer. Points from the study as a whole: More often at tumor resection than at routine follow-up, ubiquitous expanded tumor TCRs were detected in the blood.

Single TCR cDNA molecules each had their own unique molecular identifier. TCRdb re-called the 5' RACE reads through MiXCR, storing one row per CDR3 protein. Here the sample spans under 50,000 distinct CDR3 sequences, roughly 5.4% being singletons. The sequence was collected from a female donor with early-stage non-small cell lung cancer. Sequenced material: PBMCs, taken at surgery.

The CDR3 loop reads CASSRRGNTEAFF. The CDR3 bases are TGTGCCAGCAGCCGCAGGGGGAACACTGAAGCTTTCTTT. This sequence joins TRBV12-3 or TRBV12-4 and TRBJ1-1; D is possibly TRBD1 (6 bases). CDR3 length: 13 residues. The V gene lost 6 bases and the J gene lost 1 base, with 9 bases spanning the gap.